A selection of T cell receptor beta chains follows, all from one sample in a study of neurological immune-mediated disorders. TCRdb independently ran MiXCR on the 5' RACE reads; one entry per CDR3 protein. The table includes 20,000 or so distinct CDR3 sequences, 2.6% detected once. The sequenced material came from PBMCs. The receptors shown here come from a young woman with multiple sclerosis. Each CDR3 is given with its conserved first and last residue. The order of the fields is clone size, J gene, D gene, V gene, CDR3 DNA, CDR3 protein. D genes are given only for firm matches. The size field is filled for only some rows; it gives once, few, many or a size class.

many | TRBJ2-1 | NA | TRBV3-1 | TGTGCCAGCAGCCCGGACTGGGGCAATGAGCAGTTCTTC | CASSPDWGNEQFF
many | TRBJ2-1 | TRBD2 | TRBV20-1 | TGCAGTGCTAGCGGGAGGGGTTCCTACAATGAGCAGTTCTTC | CSASGRGSYNEQFF
few | TRBJ1-5 | TRBD1 | TRBV20-1 | TGCAGTGCAGAGACAGGGGTGGCCCAGCCCCAGCATTTT | CSAETGVAQPQHF
NA | TRBJ1-1 | NA | TRBV6-5 | TGTGCCAGCAGTTACTCGACGTGGGGGCCGGCATCTGAAGCTTTCTTT | CASSYSTWGPASEAFF
many | TRBJ2-1 | TRBD1 | TRBV6-5 | TGTGCCAGCAGTTACAGGGGGCGCGACAATGAGCAGTTCTTC | CASSYRGRDNEQFF
many | TRBJ1-1 | TRBD1 | TRBV29-1 | TGCAGCGTTGACTGGACAGGGGTGACTGAAGCTTTCTTT | CSVDWTGVTEAFF
many | TRBJ1-3 | NA | TRBV20-1 | TGCAGTGCTAGAGAGGGAGGGAAGGGAAACACCATATATTTT | CSAREGGKGNTIYF
many | TRBJ2-7 | NA | TRBV5-1 | TGCGCCAGCAGCTTCACCCAGGGGTTTGCGGCCTACGAGCAGTACTTC | CASSFTQGFAAYEQYF
many | TRBJ2-3 | NA | TRBV10-1 | TGCGCCAGCAGTCCTCTTCGGGGGACAGATACGCAGTATTTT | CASSPLRGTDTQYF
many | TRBJ2-7 | TRBD1 | TRBV7-9 | TGTGCCAGCAGCTTAGGGACAGGGTTGAGCTCCTACGAGCAGTACTTC | CASSLGTGLSSYEQYF
many | TRBJ2-3 | NA | TRBV6-6 | TGTGCCACCTTACTCGGGGGAGGTACGCAGTATTTT | CATLLGGGTQYF
few | TRBJ2-5 | TRBD2 | TRBV18 | TGTGCCAGCTCACCCCCCGGACTAGCGGGACACAGGGTAGGGGATCAAGAGACCCAGTACTTC | CASSPPGLAGHRVGDQETQYF
many | TRBJ2-5 | NA | TRBV24-1 | TGTGCCGCCTCGGACGTAGAGGAGGGCCGGGAACTCCAAGAGACCCAGTACTTC | CAASDVEEGRELQETQYF
many | TRBJ1-1 | NA | TRBV3-1 | TGTGCCAGCAGCCAAGGATGGACCCTGAACACTGAAGCTTTCTTT | CASSQGWTLNTEAFF
many | TRBJ2-3 | TRBD2 | TRBV7-2 | TGTGCCAGCAGTTTGGGACTAGCGGCCACAGATACGCAGTATTTT | CASSLGLAATDTQYF
many | TRBJ1-6 | NA | TRBV29-1 | TGCAGCGACCCGGACAGCATCTCCTATAATTCACCCCTCCACTTT | CSDPDSISYNSPLHF
NA | TRBJ1-1 | NA | TRBV6-1 | TGTGCCAGCAGTGAAATCGGCGGAGGGCCGGAAGCTTTCTTT | CASSEIGGGPEAFF
many | TRBJ1-2 | NA | TRBV2 | TGTGCCAGCAACCTACAAGGCCGTAACTATGGCTACACCTTC | CASNLQGRNYGYTF
NA | TRBJ1-2 | NA | TRBV10-3 | TGTGCCATCAGTGACGGGGGACTTAACTATGGCTACACCTTC | CAISDGGLNYGYTF
many | TRBJ1-5 | NA | TRBV20-1 | TGCAGTGCTATCGGCAGTCTTGGCAATCAGCCCCAGCATTTT | CSAIGSLGNQPQHF
many | TRBJ2-2 | NA | TRBV7-6 | TGTGCCAGCAGCTTACGGGGACAACGCAGTTTCGCCGGGGAGCTGTTTTTT | CASSLRGQRSFAGELFF
many | TRBJ2-1 | NA | TRBV12-3/TRBV12-4 | TGTGCCAGCAGTCCGAATAACAATGAGCAGTTCTTC | CASSPNNNEQFF
many | TRBJ1-1 | TRBD1 | TRBV7-9 | TGTGCCAGCAGGGGGACAGTTGGTTCTGAAGCTTTCTTT | CASRGTVGSEAFF
many | TRBJ1-1 | NA | TRBV3-1 | TGTGCCAGCAGCCCGTGGACAGACAACACTGAAGCTTTCTTT | CASSPWTDNTEAFF
many | TRBJ1-2 | TRBD1 | TRBV20-1 | TGCAGTGCTAGAAAACAGGGGACGGATGGCTACACCTTC | CSARKQGTDGYTF
many | TRBJ1-6 | TRBD1 | TRBV11-2 | TGTGCCAGCAGCATTGGGACAGGGATCATGTCCCTCCACTTT | CASSIGTGIMSLHF
few | TRBJ1-4 | TRBD1 | TRBV12-3/TRBV12-4 | TGTGCCAGCTCTCGGGACAGGACTAATGAAAAACTGTTTTTT | CASSRDRTNEKLFF
many | TRBJ2-1 | NA | TRBV20-1 | TGCAGTGCTAGACCGACGAGGACTGAGCAGTTCTTC | CSARPTRTEQFF
few | TRBJ1-1 | NA | TRBV3-1 | TGTGCCAACAGCCAAGTCTTGGGATCCCCTGAAGCTTTCTTT | CANSQVLGSPEAFF
many | TRBJ2-1 | TRBD2 | TRBV7-7 | TGTGCTAGCAGCTCGAACGTAGCGGGAGGGCATGAGCAGTTCTTC | CASSSNVAGGHEQFF
many | TRBJ2-6 | NA | TRBV21-1 | TGTGCCAGCAGCCCCCGTCGGGGGCCGAGCTCTGGGGCCAACGTCCTGACTTTC | CASSPRRGPSSGANVLTF
NA | TRBJ1-2 | NA | TRBV20-1 | TGCAGTGCGGCTGGACCCGGGACTAACTATGGCTACACCTTC | CSAAGPGTNYGYTF
many | TRBJ2-1 | NA | TRBV20-1 | TGCAGTGCTAGTCCGAAATACAATGAGCAGTTCTTC | CSASPKYNEQFF
many | TRBJ2-3 | TRBD2 | TRBV6-6 | TGTGCCAGCAGGTGGCTAGCGGGAGGAGATACGCAGTATTTT | CASRWLAGGDTQYF
many | TRBJ1-4 | NA | TRBV6-5 | TGTGCCAGCAGCCCTCGGAGGGAGACAGAAAAACTGTTTTTT | CASSPRRETEKLFF
many | TRBJ2-2 | NA | TRBV20-1 | TGCAGTGCTAGAGGATACACGGGGAACCTTTTCGCGAACACCGGGGAGCTGTTTTTT | CSARGYTGNLFANTGELFF
many | TRBJ2-1 | NA | TRBV3-1 | TGTGCCAGCAGCCCTCAGGCGGGCGCCTACAATGAGCAGTTCTTC | CASSPQAGAYNEQFF
many | TRBJ2-5 | NA | TRBV29-1 | TGCAGCGCCCTCGACGCGCAGGAGACCCAGTACTTC | CSALDAQETQYF
many | TRBJ2-1 | NA | TRBV10-3 | TGTGCCATCAGGAAAGCCAATGAGCAGTTCTTC | CAIRKANEQFF
few | TRBJ2-5 | NA | TRBV5-1 | TGCGCCAGCACTGAGACAGGAGAAGAGACCCAGTACTTC | CASTETGEETQYF
many | TRBJ2-2 | NA | TRBV15 | TGTGCCACCAGCAGAGATAATCCCGGGGAGCTGTTTTTT | CATSRDNPGELFF
many | TRBJ2-1 | TRBD2 | TRBV24-1 | TGTGCCACCAGTGAGAATAAGCGGGACGAGCAGTTCTTC | CATSENKRDEQFF
many | TRBJ2-6 | NA | TRBV10-3 | TGTGCCATCAGTGAGTGGGGAGCTGGGGCCAACGTCCTGACTTTC | CAISEWGAGANVLTF
many | TRBJ1-1 | TRBD1 | TRBV2 | TGTGCCAGCACCATCCGGGACAGGGTTAAAGCTTTCTTT | CASTIRDRVKAFF
many | TRBJ1-1 | NA | TRBV20-1 | TGCAGTGCTAGAGGGTCCAGGGCGGGTTTCGAAGCTTTCTTT | CSARGSRAGFEAFF
many | TRBJ1-4 | NA | TRBV12-3/TRBV12-4 | TGTGCCAGCAGTGGGACCGGCACCTTGGAAAAACTGTTTTTT | CASSGTGTLEKLFF
many | TRBJ1-1 | NA | TRBV20-1 | TGCAGTGCTAAGACACCAGCGAACACTGAAGCTTTCTTT | CSAKTPANTEAFF
many | TRBJ2-1 | NA | TRBV20-1 | TGCAGTGCTAGAACCTTCCACAATGAGCAGTTCTTC | CSARTFHNEQFF
few | TRBJ2-1 | NA | TRBV2 | TGTGCCAGCAGTAGGCAGTACAATGAGCAGTTCTTC | CASSRQYNEQFF
many | TRBJ2-7 | NA | TRBV28 | TGTGCCAGCAGTCCCCAGGGCTCTGGGTACGGGCAGTACTTC | CASSPQGSGYGQYF
many | TRBJ2-5 | NA | TRBV20-1 | TGCAGTGCTAGAGGTCAGCGACTAGAAGAGACCCAGTACTTC | CSARGQRLEETQYF
many | TRBJ2-7 | NA | TRBV20-1 | TGCAGTGCCCCGGTTTCTGGGGTTCCCTACGAGCAGTACTTC | CSAPVSGVPYEQYF
many | TRBJ2-7 | TRBD1 | TRBV5-1 | TGCGCCACCATAACGACGACAGGGAAGAACCACGAGCAGTACTTC | CATITTTGKNHEQYF
many | TRBJ2-1 | NA | TRBV5-1 | TGCGCCAGCAGCGTAGGGCTCTCCTACAATGAGCAGTTCTTC | CASSVGLSYNEQFF
many | TRBJ2-2 | NA | TRBV25-1 | TGTGCCAGCAGTGAGTCCGGGCGAAGGACCGGGGAGCTGTTTTTT | CASSESGRRTGELFF
medium-sized | TRBJ1-2 | NA | TRBV5-1 | TGCGCCAGCAGCTCCGCAGGAAACTATGGCTACACCTTC | CASSSAGNYGYTF
NA | TRBJ2-3 | NA | TRBV10-3 | TGTGCCATCGCCGGGAGTCCAGATACGCAGTATTTT | CAIAGSPDTQYF
many | TRBJ2-1 | NA | TRBV7-7 | TGTGCTAGCAGCTCCCGACCAGGGGGGAATGAGCAGTTCTTC | CASSSRPGGNEQFF
medium-sized | TRBJ2-4 | NA | TRBV20-1 | TGCAGTGCTCCCCTTGGGGGGAAATACATTCAGTACTTC | CSAPLGGKYIQYF
many | TRBJ2-6 | NA | TRBV5-6 | TGTGCCAGCAGCACCGCGACTGGGGCCAACGTCCTGACTTTC | CASSTATGANVLTF